The 31 T cell receptor beta chains listed next were all sequenced from one sample in a study of CD8 T cells in ankylosing spondylitis. These receptors lack a known antigen. TCRdb re-called the 5' RACE reads with MiXCR, one entry per CDR3 protein. The table records about 460,000 distinct CDR3 sequences, 5.3% of them present only once. Notes on the study in general: The study identified a TCR beta motif of roughly eight highly homologous variants that appeared characteristic of ankylosing spondylitis blood.

Sequencing was performed on blood, either unsorted or a sorted T cell fraction (not recorded which). These receptors all come from a male donor with ankylosing spondylitis.

This clonotype came up a few times. This chain connects TRBV7-2 to TRBJ2-1, with D perhaps matching TRBD2 (6 bases). CDR1 and CDR2 from the germline V gene are SGHTA and FQGNSA. This CDR3 comprises 14 residues. Between the trimmed V and J ends, which lost 10 bases and 8 bases, there was a span of 21 bases. The CDR3 protein is CATRWRRGWDEQFF. The DNA for the CDR3 is TGTGCCACCAGATGGAGGAGGGGATGGGATGAGCAGTTCTTC.

The genes are TRBV5-1 and TRBJ2-5; 10 nucleotides line up with TRBD1. Germline CDR1 and CDR2: SGHRS and YFSETQ. The CDR3 runs 15 residues. V lost 4 bases, J lost 1 base, and 4 bases stayed unmatched. CDR3 region: CASSRDRGSQETQYF. The DNA for the CDR3 is TGCGCCAGCAGCAGGGACAGGGGATCCCAAGAGACCCAGTACTTC. Full variable domain (remainder filled in from reference TRBV5-1 and TRBJ2-5): KAGVTQTPRYLIKTRGQQVTLSCSPISGHRSVSWYQQTPGQGLQFLFEYFSETQRNKGNFPGRFSGRQFSNSRSEMNVSTLELGDSALYLCASSRDRGSQETQYFGPGTRLLVL.

This clonotype was recorded at least ten times. The chain recombines TRBV7-2 with TRBJ1-2; no definite D call. Trimming removed 5 bases at V and 3 bases at J, with 10 bases between. Germline loops: CDR1 SGHTA, CDR2 FQGNSA. This CDR3 region has 13 residues. The DNA for the CDR3 is TGTGCCAGCAGCAGCCCGCGGGACTATGGCTACACCTTC. This codes for CASSSPRDYGYTF.

This clonotype was seen repeatedly, ten times or more. The rearrangement links TRBV11-2 to TRBJ2-7; 9 nucleotides agree with TRBD2. Germline V gives CDR1 SGHAT, CDR2 FQNNGV. Trimming removed 4 bases from V and 5 bases from J; junction bases left unmatched: 6. CDR3 size: 14 residues. The CDR3 loop reads CASSWTSVGNEQYF. CDR3 DNA: TGTGCCAGCAGCTGGACTAGCGTTGGCAACGAGCAGTACTTC.

This clonotype has only a few counts. The J gene is TRBJ2-5, the V gene TRBV10-3; the D gene could be TRBD1 or TRBD2 (6 bases each). Deletions cut 7 bases from V and 7 bases from J, with 19 bases between. The germline CDR1 and CDR2 sequences are ENHRY and SYGVKD. This CDR3 has 14 amino acids. The CDR3 DNA is TGTGCCATCAAGGGTCGGGGGCCCGGGGTGACCCAGTACTTC. It yields the protein CAIKGRGPGVTQYF.

This clonotype was found many times. The chain is built from TRBV5-1 and TRBJ2-5, with 8 bases matching TRBD2. The germline V gene has CDR1 SGHRS and CDR2 YFSETQ. V trimming: 2 bases; J trimming: 1 base; junction bases outside the gene matches: 7. The CDR3 extends over 16 amino acids. CDR3 amino acids: CASSFRSGGLQETQYF. In DNA, the CDR3 is TGCGCCAGCAGCTTTAGGAGCGGGGGTCTCCAAGAGACCCAGTACTTC.

This clonotype has ten or more counts. The rearrangement joins TRBV4-2 to TRBJ2-1; 13 bases match TRBD2. CDR1 and CDR2 from the germline V gene are LGHNA and YNFKEQ. The V segment lost 0 bases and the J segment 4 bases; nucleotides outside the gene matches: 6. CDR3 length equals 18 residues. The CDR3 nucleotides are TGTGCCAGCAGCCAAGATCGCTGGACTAGCGGGGGATACAATGAGCAGTTCTTC. Translated: CASSQDRWTSGGYNEQFF.

This clonotype has at least ten counts. The genes are TRBV10-3 and TRBJ1-5; 7 bases map to TRBD1. In germline, CDR1 is ENHRY, CDR2 SYGVKD. Trimming cost V 7 bases and J 7 bases; bases outside gene matches: 10. This CDR3 has 14 amino acids. The CDR3 DNA is TGTGCCATCAATCAGGGGGGCCCGGGACAGCCCCAGCATTTT. Translating it yields CAINQGGPGQPQHF.

This clonotype was seen at least ten times. The gene calls are TRBV9 and TRBJ2-1, with no clear D. CDR3 size: 14 residues. Looked up from germline, CDR1 is SGDLS and CDR2 is YYNGEE. The germline V and J ends were trimmed by 0 bases and 3 bases, with 7 bases remaining between them. CDR3 protein: CASSVDDFYNEQFF. CDR3 bases: TGTGCCAGCAGCGTAGATGACTTCTACAATGAGCAGTTCTTC.

The chain has TRBV28 and TRBJ2-7, with 9 bases matching TRBD1. The CDR3 is 15 residues long. CDR1 and CDR2 from the germline V gene are MDHEN and SYDVKM. Trimming at V came to 10 bases and at J to 5 bases, leaving 15 bases not matched to a gene. The CDR3 DNA reads as TGTGCCACCGAATCAACCGGGACAGGGTACCACGAGCAGTACTTC. Translated, it gives CATESTGTGYHEQYF.

In this sample, this clonotype turned up many times. This chain uses TRBV20-1 with TRBJ1-2; no clear D. Trimming shortened V by 4 bases and J by 7 bases, and 10 bases separated the two germline ends. The V gene's germline CDR1 is DFQATT and CDR2 SNEGSKA (reference sequence). The length of the CDR3 is 11 residues. The CDR3, as DNA: TGCAGTGCTACTAGTCTGCTTGGCTACACCTTC. Its translation is CSATSLLGYTF.

The chain carries TRBV7-2 and TRBJ1-1; TRBD1 matches at 8 bases. CDR3 length: 16 residues. With V trimmed by 5 bases and J by 2 bases, 10 bases remained unmatched. CDR1 is SGHTA, CDR2 FQGNSA, per germline. The DNA of the CDR3 is TGTGCCAGCAGCCCACGGACAGGGCCGTTAAACACTGAAGCTTTCTTT. The encoded protein is CASSPRTGPLNTEAFF.

In this sample, this clonotype turned up many times. The chain has TRBV4-3 and TRBJ1-2; D gene uncertain. V lost 0 bases to trimming and J lost 5 bases, with 16 bases between them. Germline V CDR1 and CDR2: LGHNA, YSLEER. CDR3 length equals 16 residues. This chain's CDR3 is CASSQDAASLEYGYTF. In DNA form, the CDR3 reads TGCGCCAGCAGCCAAGATGCAGCCTCCCTGGAGTATGGCTACACCTTC.

In its sample, this clonotype was seen many times. The chain links TRBV7-2 to TRBJ2-7, with 7 bases aligning to TRBD2. The CDR3 sequence is 13 residues long. V lost 5 bases and J lost 3; bases outside the gene matches: 4. Looked up from germline, CDR1 is SGHTA and CDR2 is FQGNSA. CDR3 nucleotide sequence: TGTGCCAGCAGCCTCAGCGGGAACTACGAGCAGTACTTC. Translation: CASSLSGNYEQYF.

Many counts were recorded for this clonotype. The V and J genes are TRBV7-2 and TRBJ1-6, with 9 bases that match TRBD1. Looked up from germline, CDR1 is SGHTA and CDR2 is FQGNSA. The trim removed 5 bases at V and 0 bases at J, leaving 2 bases unmatched. This CDR3 region has 16 residues. This CDR3 reads CASSVTGGSYNSPLHF. The CDR3 DNA reads TGTGCCAGCAGCGTGACAGGGGGCTCCTATAATTCACCCCTCCACTTT.

This clonotype was seen at least ten times. This chain joins TRBV24-1 and TRBJ2-1, with D hard to call. The CDR3 is 11 residues long. Deletions cut 6 bases from V and 9 bases from J, with 8 bases between. CDR1 KGHDR and CDR2 SFDVKD come from the germline V gene. CDR3 sequence (DNA): TGTGCCACCAGTCAGGCTGGTGAGCAGTTCTTC. The encoded protein is CATSQAGEQFF.

In its sample, this clonotype was seen many times. This sequence joins TRBV6-2 or TRBV6-3 and TRBJ1-1, with a weak D call TRBD1 (6 bases). The CDR3 covers 14 residues. Germline values: CDR1 MNHEY, CDR2 SVGEGT. Trimming pared 0 bases from V and 5 bases from J, leaving 10 bases between. The CDR3 protein is CASSYSGAWTEAFF. CDR3 nucleotide sequence: TGTGCCAGCAGTTACTCGGGGGCCTGGACTGAAGCTTTCTTT.

There are a few counts of this clonotype. The chain combines TRBV11-1 with TRBJ2-2; no clear D. CDR3 length: 15 residues. V was cut by 7 bases and J by 4 bases, with 16 bases left in between. The germline V gene encodes CDR1 SGHAT and CDR2 FQDESV (reference sequence). In DNA, the CDR3 is TGTGCCAGCACCCCCCTGGGAAGACTCACCGGGGAGCTGTTTTTT. Amino acid sequence: CASTPLGRLTGELFF.

This clonotype was seen at least ten times. This chain uses TRBV20-1 with TRBJ1-1; possible D gene TRBD1, 5 bases. The germline CDR1 and CDR2 sequences are DFQATT and SNEGSKA (reference sequence). CDR3 length equals 15 residues. Trimming removed 2 bases from V and 0 bases from J, with 13 bases in between. For the CDR3, the DNA is TGCAGTGCTAGAAAGGCAGGGCCCGTGAACACTGAAGCTTTCTTT. Translated, it gives CSARKAGPVNTEAFF.

This clonotype was picked up many times. The genes are TRBV7-9 and TRBJ1-1; maybe TRBD1 (6 bases). CDR1 and CDR2 (germline): SEHNR, FQNEAQ (reference sequence). This CDR3 has 12 residues. V was pared by 3 bases and J by 11 bases, with 13 bases between. CDR3 bases: TGTGCCAGCAGCTTCGCAACAGGGATTGCTTTCTTT. Protein sequence: CASSFATGIAFF. The whole variable domain, remainder taken from reference TRBV7-9 and TRBJ1-1, is DTGVSQNPRHKITKRGQNVTFRCDPISEHNRLYWYRQTLGQGPEFLTYFQNEAQLEKSRLLSDRFSAERPKGSFSTLEIQRTEQGDSAMYLCASSFATGIAFFGQGTRLTVV.

The sample holds many counts of this clonotype. The chain combines TRBV12-3 or TRBV12-4 with TRBJ1-5; unclear D gene. Trimming took off 6 bases at V and 3 bases at J, with 12 bases between the two ends. The CDR3 has 14 amino acids. The DNA of the CDR3 is TGTGCCAGCAGACCGTATTCAGCCAATCAGCCCCAGCATTTT. Amino acids: CASRPYSANQPQHF.

This clonotype was counted many times. This chain connects TRBV4-3 to TRBJ1-5; no clear D. The length of the CDR3 is 13 residues. Germline CDR1 reads LGHNA; CDR2 reads YSLEER. Trimming took 2 bases from V and 5 from J, leaving 7 bases between them. The CDR3 DNA is TGCGCCAGCAGCCAATGGGTTTATCAGCCCCAGCATTTT. Amino acids: CASSQWVYQPQHF.

This clonotype was counted only a few times. This chain uses TRBV12-3 or TRBV12-4 with TRBJ2-1; D unclear. With 5 bases removed from V and 9 bases from J, the gap between germline ends came to 8 bases. This CDR3 is 11 amino acids long. The CDR3 bases are TGTGCCAGCAGTCTAAAGATTGAGCAGTTCTTC. It encodes CASSLKIEQFF.

This clonotype was detected ten times or more. V usage is TRBV5-1 and J usage is TRBJ1-5; TRBD1 is a possible D gene (6 bases). V lost 4 bases and J 7 bases, leaving 12 bases between the germline ends. This CDR3 region has 13 residues. Germline values: CDR1 SGHRS, CDR2 YFSETQ. The DNA of the CDR3 is TGCGCCAGCAGCGAGGACAGCGCACAGCCCCAGCATTTT. Translating it yields CASSEDSAQPQHF.

Ten or more counts support this clonotype. V gene TRBV7-6 combines with J gene TRBJ2-1, with 11 bases that match TRBD1. The J segment lost 7 bases and the V segment lost 3 bases, leaving 5 bases of the junction unmatched. This CDR3 contains 15 residues. Germline CDR1 SGHVS, CDR2 FNYEAQ. The CDR3 nucleotides are TGTGCCAGCAGCTTCTGGACAGGGGGCTCAAATGAGCAGTTCTTC. It specifies CASSFWTGGSNEQFF.

The rearrangement links TRBV7-2 to TRBJ2-1, with D possibly matching TRBD2 (6 bases). Germline CDR1 reads SGHTA; CDR2 reads FQGNSA. V was clipped by 1 base and J by 15 bases, with 13 bases between them. This CDR3 has 12 amino acids. The CDR3 region has the DNA TGTGCCAGCAGCTTAGGGGTGGGGGGAGTGTTCTTC. As protein: CASSLGVGGVFF.

The V gene is TRBV7-8, the J gene TRBJ2-5; the match to TRBD2 covers 7 bases. CDR3 length: 15 amino acids. Germline values: CDR1 SGHVS, CDR2 FQNEAQ. V was pared by 5 bases and J by 5 bases, with 11 bases of the junction left unmatched. The CDR3 loop reads CASSRGRTSLETQYF. The CDR3 region has the DNA TGTGCCAGCAGCCGAGGGAGGACTAGTTTGGAGACCCAGTACTTC. Full variable domain (rest looked up from reference TRBV7-8 and TRBJ2-5): GAGVSQSPRYKVAKRGQDVALRCDPISGHVSLFWYQQALGQGPEFLTYFQNEAQLDKSGLPSDRFFAERPEGSVSTLKIQRTQQEDSAVYLCASSRGRTSLETQYFGPGTRLLVL.

This clonotype has ten or more counts. The CDR3 protein is CSAGQGNSNQPQHF. CDR3 nucleotides: TGCAGCGCGGGACAGGGGAATAGCAATCAGCCCCAGCATTTT. The J gene is TRBJ1-5, the V gene TRBV29-1; 10 bases map to TRBD1. Losses at the gene ends were 7 bases for V and 0 bases for J; bases not matched to a gene: 3. This CDR3 contains 14 residues. Germline CDR1 is SQVTM and CDR2 is ANQGSEA.

This clonotype appeared many times. V is TRBV7-9 and J is TRBJ2-7, with TRBD1 identical over 9 bases. This CDR3 has 17 amino acids. Per the germline V gene, CDR1 is SEHNR and CDR2 is FQNEAQ (reference sequence). Germline trimming cut 5 bases from V and 2 bases from J; bases unmatched to any gene: 13. The CDR3, as DNA: TGTGCCAGCAGCGTGGACAGGGGACAGGGAAGGACCTACGAGCAGTACTTC. It yields the protein CASSVDRGQGRTYEQYF.

This clonotype was recorded many times. The CDR3 sequence: CSVRDDSRFNYGYTF. The CDR3 nucleotides are TGCAGCGTCAGAGACGACAGCAGATTTAACTATGGCTACACCTTC. The rearrangement uses TRBV29-1 and TRBJ1-2, with a tentative D call TRBD1 (5 bases). This CDR3 region has 15 residues. Trimming pared 6 bases from V and 1 base from J, leaving 18 bases between. In germline, CDR1 is SQVTM, CDR2 ANQGSEA.

This clonotype has ten or more counts. The V call is TRBV12-5, the J call TRBJ2-5; D is uncertain. The germline V and J ends were trimmed by 1 base and 4 bases, with 13 bases remaining between them. This CDR3 has 15 residues. Germline V gene data show CDR1 as LGHNT and CDR2 as FRNRAP. CDR3 bases: TGTGCTAGTGGTTTGGGTCCAGCTCCGGGAGAGACCCAGTACTTC. Protein sequence: CASGLGPAPGETQYF.